A single sample gave rise to the 19 T cell receptor beta chains below, sequenced in a study of blood T cell repertoires in COVID-19. TCRdb's table, derived via immunoSEQ multiplex PCR, lists solely in-frame clones and lacks some. Seen here are about 100,000 clones, more than 90% observed once, and the top ten hold 5.7%. The sample comprised peripheral blood. These receptors came from an older man with acute or convalescent COVID-19.

The V and J genes are TRBV28 and TRBJ1-2; D is unresolved. The CDR3 spans 13 residues. Germline loops: CDR1 MDHEN, CDR2 SYDVKM. Trimming cost V 7 bases and J 6 bases, with 15 bases left between them. CDR3 region: CASTPADYNGYTF. The CDR3, as DNA: TGTGCCAGCACCCCAGCGGACTACAATGGCTACACCTTC.

The V gene is TRBV6-5, the J gene TRBJ2-7; 8 bases map to TRBD1. The V segment lost 4 bases and the J segment 2 bases; nucleotides outside the gene matches: 7. This CDR3 comprises 15 residues. CDR1 and CDR2 from the germline V gene are MNHEY and SVGAGI. The CDR3 sequence: CASSSFGTGTYEQYF. CDR3 in DNA: TGTGCCAGCAGTTCCTTCGGGACAGGCACCTACGAGCAGTACTTC.

The rearrangement joins TRBV11-2 to TRBJ2-2; TRBD2 is a possible D gene (5 bases). This CDR3 comprises 17 residues. Germline CDR1 reads SGHAT; CDR2 reads FQNNGV. V was trimmed by 2 bases and J by 5 bases, leaving 18 bases between them. The CDR3 DNA is TGTGCCAGCAGCTTAAGGACTCTACCATTTCAGACCGGGGAGCTGTTTTTT. This encodes CASSLRTLPFQTGELFF. The full variable domain, rest sourced from reference TRBV11-2 and TRBJ2-2, is EAGVAQSPRYKIIEKRQSVAFWCNPISGHATLYWYQQILGQGPKLLIQFQNNGVVDDSQLPKDRFSAERLKGVDSTLKIQPAKLEDSAVYLCASSLRTLPFQTGELFFGEGSRLTVL.

V gene TRBV19 combines with J gene TRBJ1-1, with a possible D match to TRBD1 (6 bases). There are 11 residues in the CDR3. V was trimmed by 11 bases and J by 5 bases, leaving 12 bases between them. CDR1 LNHDA and CDR2 SQIVND come from the germline V gene (reference sequence). CDR3 residues: CAVRGATEAFF. The CDR3 DNA sequence: TGTGCCGTCAGGGGTGCTACTGAAGCTTTCTTT.

This chain links TRBV5-1 with TRBJ2-2; D might be TRBD2 (5 bases). Germline V CDR1 and CDR2: SGHRS, YFSETQ. The CDR3 consists of 15 residues. V was clipped by 5 bases and J by 0 bases, with 11 bases between them. As DNA, the CDR3 is TGCGCCAGCAGTGATTCACTAGCGAACACCGGGGAGCTGTTTTTT. Translated: CASSDSLANTGELFF.

The rearrangement joins TRBV9 to TRBJ1-2, with D unclear. The CDR3 totals 14 residues. The V and J ends lost 0 bases and 8 bases respectively, with 14 bases between them. CDR1 and CDR2 from the germline V gene are SGDLS and YYNGEE. The CDR3 sequence is CASSVDPGRKGYTF. The CDR3 DNA is TGTGCCAGCAGCGTAGATCCGGGGAGAAAGGGCTACACCTTC.

CDR3: CASSRRGRDSPLHF. The CDR3, as DNA: TGTGCCAGCAGCCGGCGGGGGAGGGATTCACCCCTCCACTTT. V gene TRBV3-1 (or the pseudogene TRBV3-2) combines with J gene TRBJ1-6; the D gene is possibly TRBD1 (5 bases). The CDR3 spans 14 residues. Germline CDR1 LGHDT, CDR2 YNNKEL (reference sequence). V gave up 4 bases and J gave up 8 bases, with 12 bases separating them.

V and J are TRBV6-2 or TRBV6-3 and TRBJ2-1; 9 positions match TRBD2. V was pared by 1 base and J by 7 bases, with 11 bases of the junction left unmatched. Germline lookup yields CDR1 MNHEY and CDR2 SVGEGT. The CDR3 has 17 residues. The CDR3, as DNA: TGTGCCAGCAGTTACTACGCCGGGACTAGCAGCTGGAATGAGCAGTTCTTC. Protein product: CASSYYAGTSSWNEQFF.

The J gene is TRBJ2-1, the V gene TRBV4-3; TRBD1 matches 8 bases. The trim removed 6 bases at V and 2 bases at J, leaving 3 bases unmatched. This CDR3 is 14 amino acids long. Germline lookup yields CDR1 LGHNA and CDR2 YSLEER. The CDR3 region is CASSRQGTYNEQFF. DNA for the CDR3: TGCGCCAGCAGTCGACAGGGGACCTACAATGAGCAGTTCTTC.

This clone was counted once. V usage is TRBV7-2 and J usage is TRBJ2-2; 13 nucleotides match TRBD2. Germline V gene lookup returns CDR1 SGHTA and CDR2 FQGNSA. This CDR3 has 17 amino acids. V lost 3 bases, J lost 3 bases, and 4 bases stayed unmatched. In DNA, the CDR3 is TGTGCCAGCAGCTTGACTAGCGGGGGGTGGGACACCGGGGAGCTGTTTTTT. This sequence encodes CASSLTSGGWDTGELFF.

The chain employs TRBV7-9 and TRBJ1-6; no clear D. The CDR3 loop spans 14 amino acids. The V and J ends lost 5 bases and 2 bases respectively, with 7 bases between them. Germline CDR1 and CDR2: SEHNR and FQNEAQ (reference sequence). The CDR3 spells CASSPVAYNSPLHF. CDR3 DNA: TGTGCCAGCAGCCCGGTGGCCTATAATTCACCCCTCCACTTT.

V and J are TRBV3-1 (or the pseudogene TRBV3-2) and TRBJ2-5, with TRBD1 as a possible D gene (6 bases). Germline V lookup: CDR1 LGHDT, CDR2 YNNKEL (reference sequence). The length of the CDR3 is 14 residues. V gave up 0 bases and J gave up 5 bases, with 10 bases separating them. CDR3 amino acids: CASSQEGGEETQYF. The CDR3 bases are TGTGCCAGCAGCCAAGAAGGGGGAGAGGAGACCCAGTACTTC.

V and J are TRBV6-5 and TRBJ2-7, with 8 nucleotides matching TRBD2. The CDR3 contains 15 residues. V gave up 3 bases and J gave up 4 bases; unmatched junction bases: 8. Germline V gene sequence: CDR1 MNHEY, CDR2 SVGAGI. The CDR3 DNA reads as TGTGCCAGCAGTTATGCGGGGGGTCCGCGGTACGAGCAGTACTTC. Protein product: CASSYAGGPRYEQYF.

This sequence joins TRBV2 and TRBJ1-5; D might be TRBD1 (5 bases). This CDR3 comprises 15 residues. The germline V and J ends were trimmed by 3 bases and 0 bases, with 9 bases remaining between them. In germline, CDR1 is SNHLY, CDR2 FYNNEI. The CDR3, as DNA: TGTGCCAGCAGTGAGGGCAGGGATAGCAATCAGCCCCAGCATTTT. Encoded protein: CASSEGRDSNQPQHF.

The V and J genes are TRBV4-3 and TRBJ1-1; D is uncertain. Germline-derived CDR1 and CDR2 are LGHNA and YSLEER. The CDR3 extends over 15 amino acids. V shed 0 bases and J shed 0 bases, with 8 bases lying between them. This CDR3 is CASSQEIGMNTEAFF. The CDR3 nucleotides read TGCGCCAGCAGCCAAGAGATCGGGATGAACACTGAAGCTTTCTTT.

The rearrangement joins TRBV29-1 to TRBJ2-2, with D possibly matching TRBD2 (6 bases). This CDR3 is 14 amino acids long. The V and J ends lost 6 bases and 6 bases respectively, with 17 bases between them. CDR1 is SQVTM and CDR2 is ANQGSEA in the germline V gene. This chain's CDR3 is CSVSGRSSSGELFF. CDR3 bases: TGCAGCGTATCAGGGAGGTCATCTTCCGGGGAGCTGTTTTTT.

The V gene is TRBV6-4, the J gene TRBJ1-2, with D possibly being TRBD1 (5 bases). CDR1 MRHNA and CDR2 SNTAGT come from the germline V gene. V dropped 4 bases and J dropped 2 bases, with 11 bases sitting between them. The CDR3 consists of 14 residues. CDR3 sequence reads: CASSASTANYGYTF. The DNA of the CDR3 is TGTGCCAGCAGTGCCTCGACAGCAAACTATGGCTACACCTTC.

The chain links TRBV5-6 to TRBJ2-5; TRBD2 aligns across 11 bases. V trimming: 2 bases; J trimming: 5 bases; junction bases outside the gene matches: 8. Germline CDR1 reads SGHDT; CDR2 reads YYEEEE. CDR3 length: 16 amino acids. The CDR3 DNA follows: TGTGCCAGCAGCTTACGTAGCGGGAGGGCCCAGGAGACCCAGTACTTC. Protein product: CASSLRSGRAQETQYF.

CDR3 sequence: CASSLYLRRTGNTEAFF. As DNA, the CDR3 is TGTGCCAGCAGCTTATACTTGAGGCGTACAGGGAACACTGAAGCTTTCTTT. This rearrangement joins TRBV11-3 to TRBJ1-1; possibly TRBD1 for D (5 bases). The germline V gene has CDR1 SGHNT and CDR2 YENEEA. The ends were cut back, 2 bases at V and 1 base at J, with 17 bases in the middle. CDR3 length: 17 residues.